A single sample is the source of the 28 T cell receptor beta chains below, sequenced in a study of blood T cell repertoires in COVID-19. Profiled with immunoSEQ multiplex PCR; TCRdb holds only in-frame clones, not every one. The repertoire has a few hundred thousand clones, approximately 87% of them found once; the top ten carry approximately 6.2%. Material for sequencing was peripheral blood. All receptors derive from a man in his 60s with acute or convalescent COVID-19.

The chain combines TRBV6-1 with TRBJ2-6; 8 nucleotides match TRBD1. The V gene end was trimmed by 5 bases and the J gene end by 4 bases; junction bases not matched to a gene: 10. CDR1 and CDR2 from the germline V gene are MNHNS and SASEGT. The CDR3 covers 17 residues. DNA of the CDR3: TGTGCCAGCAGTAAAGGACAGGGTGTAACAGGGGCCAACGTCCTGACTTTC. Translated, it gives CASSKGQGVTGANVLTF.

The chain joins TRBV2 to TRBJ1-5; D is undetermined. Trimming cost V 7 bases and J 4 bases, with 11 bases left between them. Germline CDR1 and CDR2: SNHLY and FYNNEI. There are 13 residues in the CDR3. Here the CDR3 reads CASMAGYNQPQHF. The CDR3 coding sequence is TGTGCCAGCATGGCAGGTTATAATCAGCCCCAGCATTTT.

The chain carries TRBV9 and TRBJ2-1; 10 bases align to TRBD1. The CDR3 runs 16 residues. Trimming took 1 base from V and 9 from J; bases not matched to a gene: 10. CDR1 is SGDLS and CDR2 is YYNGEE in the germline V gene. This CDR3 reads CASSVSLGTGATEQFF. The CDR3 bases are TGTGCCAGCAGCGTAAGCCTTGGGACAGGGGCTACTGAGCAGTTCTTC.

This clone was seen only a few times. The V gene is TRBV7-9, the J gene TRBJ2-1; D might be TRBD2 (5 bases). Germline V gene sequence: CDR1 SEHNR, CDR2 FQNEAQ (reference sequence). The CDR3 totals 15 residues. Trimming pared 5 bases from V and 4 bases from J, leaving 15 bases between. The CDR3 bases are TGTGCCAGCAGCCTCGGCGGGCCGCCTTACAATGAGCAGTTCTTC. It codes for CASSLGGPPYNEQFF.

The chain has TRBV5-6 and TRBJ2-3; TRBD2 agrees at 11 bases. Germline CDR1 reads SGHDT; CDR2 reads YYEEEE. Trimming at V came to 4 bases and at J to 0 bases, leaving 1 base not matched to a gene. This CDR3 has 15 residues. DNA of the CDR3: TGTGCCAGCAGCCGACTAGCGGGAAGCACAGATACGCAGTATTTT. Its protein product is CASSRLAGSTDTQYF.

The rearrangement joins TRBV19 to TRBJ2-3; 10 positions agree with TRBD2. Trimming at V came to 5 bases and at J to 5 bases, leaving 4 bases not matched to a gene. Germline CDR1 and CDR2: LNHDA and SQIVND (reference sequence). The CDR3 is made up of 14 amino acids. CDR3 nucleotide sequence: TGTGCCAGTAGTCTGGGACTAGCGAGAGATACGCAGTATTTT. Translating it yields CASSLGLARDTQYF.

The chain recombines TRBV27 with TRBJ2-2; the match to TRBD1 covers 8 bases. Germline V gene data show CDR1 as MNHEY and CDR2 as SMNVEV (reference sequence). CDR3 length equals 14 residues. J was trimmed by 6 bases and V by 6 bases; bases with no gene match: 6. CDR3 amino acids: CASSWTRGPGELFF. The DNA for the CDR3 is TGTGCCAGCAGCTGGACCAGGGGGCCCGGGGAGCTGTTTTTT.

The rearrangement joins TRBV28 to TRBJ2-7; the match to TRBD1 covers 10 bases. This CDR3 spans 13 amino acids. Unmatched junction bases numbered 3, after V lost 6 bases and J lost 4 bases. From germline, CDR1 is MDHEN and CDR2 SYDVKM. CDR3 residues: CASRDRGIYEQYF. CDR3 DNA sequence: TGTGCCAGCAGGGACAGGGGGATTTACGAGCAGTACTTC.

This rearrangement joins TRBV6-5 to TRBJ1-1; 8 bases match TRBD1. V gave up 6 bases and J gave up 4 bases; unmatched junction bases: 4. The CDR3 runs 13 residues. The germline V gene encodes CDR1 MNHEY and CDR2 SVGAGI. In DNA, the CDR3 is TGTGCCAGCAGGATTACAGGGGGCACTGAAGCTTTCTTT. This translates into CASRITGGTEAFF.

This chain uses TRBV29-1 with TRBJ1-2, with D maybe TRBD1 (5 bases). The CDR3 contains 14 residues. The germline gives CDR1 SQVTM, CDR2 ANQGSEA. The V end was cut by 1 base, the J end by 8 bases, with 17 bases between. The CDR3 region is CSVEGQGQGRGYTF. The DNA for the CDR3 is TGCAGCGTTGAAGGTCAAGGACAAGGTCGAGGCTACACCTTC.

The rearrangement uses TRBV12-3 or TRBV12-4 and TRBJ2-7; D perhaps matches TRBD2 (5 bases). CDR3 length: 12 amino acids. The V end lost 5 bases, the J end lost 4 bases, and 9 bases lay between the germline ends. CDR3 nucleotide sequence: TGTGCCAGCAGTCGGGGTGCGTACGAGCAGTACTTC. This gives the protein CASSRGAYEQYF.

V gene TRBV3-1 (or the pseudogene TRBV3-2) combines with J gene TRBJ1-2, with TRBD1 as a possible D gene (5 bases). CDR1 is LGHDT, CDR2 YNNKEL, per germline (reference sequence). V shed 8 bases and J shed 6 bases, with 25 bases lying between them. There are 16 residues in the CDR3. CDR3 region: CASAPGRGEGRNGYTF. The CDR3 coding sequence is TGTGCCAGCGCCCCAGGGCGAGGGGAGGGAAGGAATGGCTACACCTTC.

The rearrangement links TRBV10-3 to TRBJ2-5; D possibly corresponds to TRBD1 (5 bases). There are 15 residues in the CDR3. V was pared by 3 bases and J by 1 base, with 12 bases between. Germline V gene data show CDR1 as ENHRY and CDR2 as SYGVKD. The CDR3, as DNA: TGTGCCATCAGTGAACCAGCACAGGTCCAAGAGACCCAGTACTTC. Residues: CAISEPAQVQETQYF.

This chain links TRBV7-9 with TRBJ2-6, with D possibly matching TRBD2 (5 bases). Germline V gene lookup returns CDR1 SEHNR and CDR2 FQNEAQ (reference sequence). Between the trimmed V and J ends, which lost 5 bases and 0 bases, there was a span of 11 bases. The length of the CDR3 is 16 residues. CDR3 bases: TGTGCCAGCAGCCGGGGAACTAACTCTGGGGCCAACGTCCTGACTTTC. This codes for CASSRGTNSGANVLTF.

This sequence joins TRBV7-2 and TRBJ1-4, with D unresolved. Germline CDR1 is SGHTA and CDR2 is FQGNSA. V was pared by 5 bases and J by 3 bases, with 10 bases between. This CDR3 contains 14 residues. CDR3: CASSLTGANEKLFF. CDR3 DNA: TGTGCCAGCAGCCTCACGGGAGCTAATGAAAAACTGTTTTTT.

This clone was counted once. V and J are TRBV28 and TRBJ2-1, with 7 bases identical to TRBD2. This CDR3 has 15 residues. V was clipped by 5 bases and J by 2 bases; unmatched bases: 6. Germline CDR1 MDHEN, CDR2 SYDVKM. This chain's CDR3 is CASSPQREPYNEQFF. The DNA of the CDR3 is TGTGCCAGCAGTCCGCAGCGGGAACCCTACAATGAGCAGTTCTTC.

This sequence joins TRBV28 and TRBJ1-4; 12 nucleotides match TRBD1. J lost 4 bases, V lost 3 bases, and 6 bases had no gene match. The CDR3 has 17 amino acids. Germline CDR1 MDHEN, CDR2 SYDVKM. CDR3 region: CASSFTGQGAINEKLFF. CDR3 coding DNA: TGTGCCAGCAGTTTCACGGGACAGGGGGCTATTAATGAAAAACTGTTTTTT.

The V call is TRBV6-1, the J call TRBJ2-1; 8 positions match TRBD1. Germline trimming cut 3 bases from V and 3 bases from J; bases unmatched to any gene: 4. The CDR3 has 15 residues. Germline CDR1 and CDR2: MNHNS and SASEGT. CDR3 residues: CASSDTGGIYNEQFF. The CDR3 DNA sequence: TGTGCCAGCAGTGATACAGGGGGGATCTACAATGAGCAGTTCTTC.

The chain recombines TRBV7-2 with TRBJ1-1; D unclear. V shed 8 bases and J shed 1 base, with 11 bases lying between them. This CDR3 is built from 13 residues. Germline V gives CDR1 SGHTA, CDR2 FQGNSA. This CDR3 reads CASFWEANTEAFF. The CDR3 nucleotides are TGTGCCAGCTTCTGGGAGGCGAACACTGAAGCTTTCTTT.

The genes are TRBV9 and TRBJ2-5; 10 bases are a match to TRBD1. V gave up 2 bases and J gave up 5 bases; unmatched junction bases: 12. Per the germline V gene, CDR1 is SGDLS and CDR2 is YYNGEE. The CDR3 totals 17 residues. CDR3 region: CASSVPRDRGSDETQYF. In DNA, the CDR3 is TGTGCCAGCAGCGTTCCCCGGGACAGGGGAAGTGACGAGACCCAGTACTTC.

The V gene is TRBV6-2 or TRBV6-3, the J gene TRBJ2-2, with D tentatively TRBD2 (6 bases). Deletions cut 6 bases from V and 4 bases from J, with 15 bases between. The CDR3 length is 15 residues. CDR1 is MNHEY and CDR2 is SVGEGT in the germline V gene. The CDR3 reads CASSPRGGGTGELFF. CDR3 sequence (DNA): TGTGCCAGCAGCCCCCGGGGAGGAGGCACCGGGGAGCTGTTTTTT.

This chain uses TRBV27 with TRBJ2-6; 12 bases line up with TRBD2. CDR1 and CDR2 from the germline V gene are MNHEY and SMNVEV (reference sequence). The CDR3 loop spans 23 amino acids. V dropped 6 bases and J dropped 0; count of bases not matched to a gene: 21. The chain's CDR3 is CASSRDIRGPGLAGSSGANVLTF. CDR3 nucleotide sequence: TGTGCCAGCAGCAGAGATATCAGGGGCCCAGGACTAGCGGGAAGCTCTGGGGCCAACGTCCTGACTTTC.

V usage is TRBV7-3 and J usage is TRBJ2-1; weak D call: TRBD1 (5 bases). This CDR3 has 17 residues. Trimming pared 5 bases from V and 0 bases from J, leaving 17 bases between. CDR1 SGHTA and CDR2 FQGTGA come from the germline V gene. CDR3 region: CASSLGDSVSSYNEQFF. CDR3 bases: TGTGCCAGCAGCCTCGGCGACAGCGTGTCCTCCTACAATGAGCAGTTCTTC.

This clone appeared once. The genes are TRBV5-1 and TRBJ2-5; 7 bases line up with TRBD1. This CDR3 has 15 residues. Germline values: CDR1 SGHRS, CDR2 YFSETQ. V shed 0 bases, J shed 3 bases, and the junction held 5 bases outside the gene matches. The DNA of the CDR3 is TGCGCCAGCAGCTTGGCCGGGACAGCAAAAGAGACCCAGTACTTC. Amino acid sequence: CASSLAGTAKETQYF.

The V and J genes are TRBV5-8 and TRBJ1-5; D gene unclear. In germline, CDR1 is SGHTS, CDR2 YDEGEE. Trimming pared 4 bases from V and 3 bases from J, leaving 14 bases between. The CDR3 has 15 amino acids. The DNA for the CDR3 is TGTGCCAGCAGCCCGGTGGGGAGCTTCAATCAGCCCCAGCATTTT. The encoded protein is CASSPVGSFNQPQHF. Full variable domain (rest looked up from reference TRBV5-8 and TRBJ1-5): EAGVTQSPTHLIKTRGQQATLRCSPISGHTSVYWYQQALGLGLQFLLWYDEGEERNRGNFPPRFSGRQFPNYSSELNVNALELEDSALYLCASSPVGSFNQPQHFGDGTRLSIL.

The genes are TRBV6-1 and TRBJ1-3, with a possible D match to TRBD1 (6 bases). V lost 2 bases, J lost 0 bases, and 11 bases lay in between. The germline CDR1 and CDR2 sequences are MNHNS and SASEGT. This CDR3 spans 16 amino acids. The CDR3 loop reads CASSESPGASGNTIYF. DNA for the CDR3: TGTGCCAGCAGTGAATCCCCAGGGGCCTCTGGAAACACCATATATTTT.

This chain uses TRBV7-9 with TRBJ2-7; D not certain. There are 12 residues in the CDR3. Germline-derived CDR1 and CDR2 are SEHNR and FQNEAQ (reference sequence). V shed 5 bases and J shed 0 bases, with 5 bases lying between them. For the CDR3, the DNA is TGTGCCAGCAGCCATAGCTCCTACGAGCAGTACTTC. It codes for CASSHSSYEQYF.

This rearrangement joins TRBV6-5 to TRBJ2-1; tentative D call: TRBD1 (6 bases). Germline-derived CDR1 and CDR2 are MNHEY and SVGAGI. With 0 bases removed from V and 6 bases from J, the gap between germline ends came to 15 bases. This CDR3 region has 16 residues. In nucleotides, the CDR3 is TGTGCCAGCAGTTACTCGGCAGGGGTGAGTGGCAATGAGCAGTTCTTC. It yields the protein CASSYSAGVSGNEQFF.